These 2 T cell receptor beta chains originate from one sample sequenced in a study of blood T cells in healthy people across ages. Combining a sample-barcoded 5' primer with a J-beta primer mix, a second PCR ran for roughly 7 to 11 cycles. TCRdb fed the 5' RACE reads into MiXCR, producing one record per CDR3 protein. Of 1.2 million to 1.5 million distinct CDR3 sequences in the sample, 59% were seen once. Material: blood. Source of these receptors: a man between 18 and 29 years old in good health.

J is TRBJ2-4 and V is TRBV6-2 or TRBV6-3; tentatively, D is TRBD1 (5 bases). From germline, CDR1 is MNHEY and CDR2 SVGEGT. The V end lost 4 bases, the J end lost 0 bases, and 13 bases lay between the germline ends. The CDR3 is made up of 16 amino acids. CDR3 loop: CASSSQGLLAKNIQYF. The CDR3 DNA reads TGTGCCAGCAGTTCCCAGGGTTTACTAGCCAAAAACATTCAGTACTTC.

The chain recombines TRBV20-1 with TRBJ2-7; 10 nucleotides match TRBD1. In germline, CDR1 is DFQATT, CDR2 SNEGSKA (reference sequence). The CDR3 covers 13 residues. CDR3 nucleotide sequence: TGCAGCGTCGACCGGGACAGGGGCGGGGAGCAGTACTTC. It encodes CSVDRDRGGEQYF.